A selection of T cell receptor beta chains follows, all from one sample in a study of long-term antiretroviral therapy in people with HIV. Sequencing used immunoSEQ multiplex PCR; TCRdb keeps in-frame clones, though not all of them. The sample includes about 30,000 clones, 80% to 90% of them seen just once. The input for sequencing was unsorted PBMCs, taken 3 years after starting antiretroviral therapy. These receptors all come from a man between 35 and 55 years old with HIV. CDR3s include the opening cysteine and the closing phenylalanine or tryptophan. The D gene is left open where the match is weak. The size field is filled for only some rows; it gives once, few, many or a size class.

J gene: TRBJ1-4
D gene: NA
V gene: TRBV27
clone size: NA
CDR3 DNA: TGTGCCAGCAGATTTCAGGGGCAGGGTGAAAAACTGTTTTTT
CDR3 protein: CASRFQGQGEKLFF

J gene: TRBJ1-2
D gene: TRBD1
V gene: TRBV11-2
clone size: NA
CDR3 DNA: TGTGCCAGCAGCTTAGGGGGCGGGACAGACATCTATGGCTACACCTTC
CDR3 protein: CASSLGGGTDIYGYTF

J gene: TRBJ2-1
D gene: TRBD1
V gene: TRBV10-3
clone size: NA
CDR3 DNA: TGTGCCATCAGCACCTCCGGGACAGACTACAATGAGCAGTTCTTC
CDR3 protein: CAISTSGTDYNEQFF

J gene: TRBJ2-7
D gene: TRBD1
V gene: TRBV19
clone size: NA
CDR3 DNA: TGTGCCAGTAGTATAGCTTCGGGGACAGTCTACGAGCAGTACTTC
CDR3 protein: CASSIASGTVYEQYF

J gene: TRBJ1-2
D gene: TRBD1
V gene: TRBV9
clone size: NA
CDR3 DNA: TGTGCCAGCAGCGGGGGACAGGGGACCTACACCTTC
CDR3 protein: CASSGGQGTYTF

J gene: TRBJ1-6
D gene: NA
V gene: TRBV19
clone size: few
CDR3 DNA: TGTGCCAGTAGTAATACCGGGACGGACAATTCACCCCTCCACTTT
CDR3 protein: CASSNTGTDNSPLHF

J gene: TRBJ2-7
D gene: TRBD1
V gene: TRBV18
clone size: NA
CDR3 DNA: TGTGCCAGCTCACCAGAACAGGGGAGCCACGAGCAGTACTTC
CDR3 protein: CASSPEQGSHEQYF

J gene: TRBJ1-1
D gene: NA
V gene: TRBV2
clone size: NA
CDR3 DNA: TGTGCCAGCACCCAACGGAACACTGAAGCTTTCTTT
CDR3 protein: CASTQRNTEAFF

J gene: TRBJ2-2
D gene: NA
V gene: TRBV18
clone size: NA
CDR3 DNA: TGTGCCAGCTCACCACGCGGAGGGAACACCGGGGAGCTGTTTTTT
CDR3 protein: CASSPRGGNTGELFF

J gene: TRBJ1-6
D gene: NA
V gene: TRBV14
clone size: NA
CDR3 DNA: TGTGCCAGCAGCCATCCGGGGGCCGGCACACCCCTCCACTTT
CDR3 protein: CASSHPGAGTPLHF

J gene: TRBJ1-5
D gene: NA
V gene: TRBV5-5
clone size: NA
CDR3 DNA: TGTGCCAGCAGCTTGGCGTGGGGGGGGGTTAGCAATCAGCCCCAGCATTTT
CDR3 protein: CASSLAWGGVSNQPQHF

J gene: TRBJ2-6
D gene: NA
V gene: TRBV7-8
clone size: NA
CDR3 DNA: TGTGCCAGCAGCTTAGCGCGGCAGGCCTTTGCTCAGCGTGGGGCCAACGTCCTGACTTTC
CDR3 protein: CASSLARQAFAQRGANVLTF

J gene: TRBJ2-1
D gene: NA
V gene: TRBV4-3
clone size: NA
CDR3 DNA: TGCGCCAGCAGCCAAGGCGTATCGGATGAGCAGTTCTTC
CDR3 protein: CASSQGVSDEQFF

J gene: TRBJ2-5
D gene: NA
V gene: TRBV9
clone size: NA
CDR3 DNA: TGTGCCAGCAGCGTAGGGACAGCTAACGGGGAGACCCAGTACTTC
CDR3 protein: CASSVGTANGETQYF

J gene: TRBJ1-3
D gene: TRBD1
V gene: TRBV4-1
clone size: NA
CDR3 DNA: TGCGCCAGCAGCCAAGCTTGGGGACAGGGGTTAGGGTCTGGAAACACCATATATTTT
CDR3 protein: CASSQAWGQGLGSGNTIYF

J gene: TRBJ2-7
D gene: NA
V gene: TRBV5-6
clone size: once
CDR3 DNA: TGTGCCAGCAGCTACAGGACTGGGTTGGACGAGCAGTACTTC
CDR3 protein: CASSYRTGLDEQYF

J gene: TRBJ2-5
D gene: TRBD1
V gene: TRBV27
clone size: NA
CDR3 DNA: TGTGCCAGCAGTCTCAGGACAGGGGGAGAGACCCAGTACTTC
CDR3 protein: CASSLRTGGETQYF

J gene: TRBJ1-3
D gene: NA
V gene: TRBV2
clone size: NA
CDR3 DNA: TGTGCCAGCAGTGACAGGGTCAAAAACACCATATATTTT
CDR3 protein: CASSDRVKNTIYF

J gene: TRBJ2-7
D gene: NA
V gene: TRBV15
clone size: NA
CDR3 DNA: TGTGCCACCAGCAGCTTGGAAAGAACCCCTTACGAGCAGTACTTC
CDR3 protein: CATSSLERTPYEQYF

J gene: TRBJ2-3
D gene: NA
V gene: TRBV20-1
clone size: NA
CDR3 DNA: TGCAGTGCTGGGACCTGGGGTACGCAGTATTTT
CDR3 protein: CSAGTWGTQYF

J gene: TRBJ2-7
D gene: TRBD2
V gene: TRBV7-2
clone size: NA
CDR3 DNA: TGTGCCAGCAGCCTCGGGGGGCGGGAGGCCGCCTACGAGCAGTACTTC
CDR3 protein: CASSLGGREAAYEQYF

J gene: TRBJ2-5
D gene: TRBD2
V gene: TRBV14
clone size: NA
CDR3 DNA: TGTGCCAGCAGCCCCGAACTAGCGGCCTTCCAAGAGACCCAGTACTTC
CDR3 protein: CASSPELAAFQETQYF

J gene: TRBJ2-7
D gene: TRBD1
V gene: TRBV7-9
clone size: NA
CDR3 DNA: TGTGCCAGCAGCTTAGATAGGGGGCTTGACGAGCAGTACTTC
CDR3 protein: CASSLDRGLDEQYF

J gene: TRBJ2-7
D gene: TRBD2
V gene: TRBV7-9
clone size: NA
CDR3 DNA: TGTGCCAGCAGCTCCGACGCGGGGGTGTATTCCTACGAGCAGTACTTC
CDR3 protein: CASSSDAGVYSYEQYF

J gene: TRBJ2-7
D gene: NA
V gene: TRBV27
clone size: few
CDR3 DNA: TGTGCCAGCAGTCCCGGGACTGGGCCCTACGAGCAGTACTTC
CDR3 protein: CASSPGTGPYEQYF

J gene: TRBJ2-1
D gene: NA
V gene: TRBV5-4
clone size: NA
CDR3 DNA: TGTGCCAGCAGCTTGGCGCGAGAGCAGTTCTTC
CDR3 protein: CASSLAREQFF

J gene: TRBJ2-2
D gene: NA
V gene: TRBV9
clone size: NA
CDR3 DNA: TGTGCCAGCAGCGCGAACACCGGGGAGCTGTTTTTT
CDR3 protein: CASSANTGELFF

J gene: TRBJ2-5
D gene: NA
V gene: TRBV28
clone size: few
CDR3 DNA: TGTGCCAGCAGTCCCGGGGCCCCAGAGACCCAGTACTTC
CDR3 protein: CASSPGAPETQYF

J gene: TRBJ2-7
D gene: NA
V gene: TRBV7-9
clone size: NA
CDR3 DNA: TGTGCCAGCAGCCCAGGGAGAGGAGAGCCCCCCTACGAGCAGTACTTC
CDR3 protein: CASSPGRGEPPYEQYF

J gene: TRBJ1-4
D gene: NA
V gene: TRBV19
clone size: NA
CDR3 DNA: TGTGCCAGTGCAAAATTCGCAACTAATGAAAAACTGTTTTTT
CDR3 protein: CASAKFATNEKLFF

J gene: TRBJ1-2
D gene: TRBD1
V gene: TRBV5-4
clone size: NA
CDR3 DNA: TGTGCCAGCAGCTTGGTAGGACAGGGGGTAAGCGGCTACACCTTC
CDR3 protein: CASSLVGQGVSGYTF

J gene: TRBJ2-1
D gene: TRBD1
V gene: TRBV11-3
clone size: NA
CDR3 DNA: TGTGCCAGCAGCCAGGCTACCGGGACAGGGGCCTTCAATGAGCAGTTCTTC
CDR3 protein: CASSQATGTGAFNEQFF

J gene: TRBJ2-2
D gene: TRBD2
V gene: TRBV2
clone size: NA
CDR3 DNA: TGTGCCAGCACGACTAGCGGGGGGGCCATCGGGGAGCTGTTTTTT
CDR3 protein: CASTTSGGAIGELFF

J gene: TRBJ2-1
D gene: NA
V gene: TRBV9
clone size: medium-sized
CDR3 DNA: TGTGCCAGCAGCCCCCAGGGGAACGGTCACAATGAGCAGTTCTTC
CDR3 protein: CASSPQGNGHNEQFF

J gene: TRBJ1-1
D gene: NA
V gene: TRBV7-8
clone size: NA
CDR3 DNA: TGTGCCAGCAGCTTATCCCGTTTACAGGGCACTGAAGCTTTCTTT
CDR3 protein: CASSLSRLQGTEAFF

J gene: TRBJ1-3
D gene: NA
V gene: TRBV7-6
clone size: NA
CDR3 DNA: TGTGCCAGCAGCTTAGATCTCGGGGTGGCCGGAAACACCATATATTTT
CDR3 protein: CASSLDLGVAGNTIYF

J gene: TRBJ2-5
D gene: NA
V gene: TRBV18
clone size: NA
CDR3 DNA: TGTGCCAGCTCACTCCTGGACACCCAAGAGACCCAGTACTTC
CDR3 protein: CASSLLDTQETQYF

J gene: TRBJ1-1
D gene: TRBD1
V gene: TRBV19
clone size: NA
CDR3 DNA: TGTGCCAGTACCGGGACAGAAGTTGAAGCTTTCTTT
CDR3 protein: CASTGTEVEAFF

J gene: TRBJ2-6
D gene: NA
V gene: TRBV5-5
clone size: NA
CDR3 DNA: TGTGCCAGCAGCTTCGGCCGTTTGGGCTCTGGGGCCAACGTCCTGACTTTC
CDR3 protein: CASSFGRLGSGANVLTF

J gene: TRBJ2-1
D gene: NA
V gene: TRBV7-9
clone size: NA
CDR3 DNA: TGTGCCAGCAGCTTCAATGAGCAGTTCTTC
CDR3 protein: CASSFNEQFF

J gene: TRBJ2-2
D gene: TRBD2
V gene: TRBV5-4
clone size: NA
CDR3 DNA: TGTGCCAGCAGCTTAGGACTAGCGGGAGGGCCGAACACCGGGGAGCTGTTTTTT
CDR3 protein: CASSLGLAGGPNTGELFF

J gene: TRBJ2-7
D gene: TRBD2
V gene: TRBV28
clone size: NA
CDR3 DNA: TGTGCCAGCACCTCGGGAGGGTTCTACGAGCAGTACTTC
CDR3 protein: CASTSGGFYEQYF

J gene: TRBJ2-5
D gene: NA
V gene: TRBV7-3
clone size: NA
CDR3 DNA: TGTGCCAGCAGCTCCGACGGCCCGGGCGAGACCCAGTACTTC
CDR3 protein: CASSSDGPGETQYF

J gene: TRBJ2-7
D gene: NA
V gene: TRBV30
clone size: once
CDR3 DNA: TGTGCCTGGAGTAAACACTCCGGGACACTCTCGTACGAGCAGTACTTC
CDR3 protein: CAWSKHSGTLSYEQYF

J gene: TRBJ2-1
D gene: NA
V gene: TRBV27
clone size: NA
CDR3 DNA: TGTGCCAGCAGCATAGGGGTGAACAATGAGCAGTTCTTC
CDR3 protein: CASSIGVNNEQFF

J gene: TRBJ2-1
D gene: TRBD2
V gene: TRBV11-1
clone size: NA
CDR3 DNA: TGTGCCAGCAGCTTAGTAGGACTAGCGGGAGGCGAGCAGTTCTTC
CDR3 protein: CASSLVGLAGGEQFF

J gene: TRBJ2-2
D gene: NA
V gene: TRBV11-2
clone size: NA
CDR3 DNA: TGTGCCAGCAGCTTGGGGGGTGTCCCCGGGGAGCTGTTTTTT
CDR3 protein: CASSLGGVPGELFF